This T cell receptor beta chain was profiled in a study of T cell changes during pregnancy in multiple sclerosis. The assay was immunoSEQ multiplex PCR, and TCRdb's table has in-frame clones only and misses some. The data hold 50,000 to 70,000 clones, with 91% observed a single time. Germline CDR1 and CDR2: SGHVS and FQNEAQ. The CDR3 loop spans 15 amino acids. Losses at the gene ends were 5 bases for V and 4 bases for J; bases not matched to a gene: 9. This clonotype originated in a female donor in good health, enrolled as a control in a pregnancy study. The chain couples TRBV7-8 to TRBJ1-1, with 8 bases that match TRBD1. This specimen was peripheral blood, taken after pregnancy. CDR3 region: CASSTRTGRGTEAFF. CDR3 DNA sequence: TGTGCCAGCAGCACCCGGACAGGGCGGGGCACTGAAGCTTTCTTT. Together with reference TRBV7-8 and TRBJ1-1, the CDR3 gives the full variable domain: GAGVSQSPRYKVAKRGQDVALRCDPISGHVSLFWYQQALGQGPEFLTYFQNEAQLDKSGLPSDRFFAERPEGSVSTLKIQRTQQEDSAVYLCASSTRTGRGTEAFFGQGTRLTVV.